These 24 T cell receptor beta chains share one sample of origin, sequenced in a study of shared clonotypes between healthy human individuals. Clones were read by immunoSEQ multiplex PCR, and TCRdb kept only the in-frame ones, dropping some. Among 490,000 or so clones listed, 79% were seen once. Sequenced sample: PBMCs. The receptors shown here come from a middle-aged woman in good health. Some clones in this sample may be carry-over from other donors' samples.

The chain has TRBV10-2 and TRBJ2-7; unclear D gene. The CDR3 is 12 amino acids. The germline V gene has CDR1 WSHSY and CDR2 SAAADI. The germline V and J ends were trimmed by 4 bases and 4 bases, with 8 bases remaining between them. This chain's CDR3 is CASSAQRYEQYF. The CDR3 nucleotides read TGCGCCAGCAGTGCCCAGAGGTACGAGCAGTACTTC.

The chain combines TRBV4-1 with TRBJ2-3, with TRBD1 matching 9 bases. Germline assignment: CDR1 MGHRA and CDR2 YSYEKL. This CDR3 region has 16 residues. V shed 4 bases and J 2 bases; nucleotides not matched to a gene: 7. The CDR3 protein is CASSRGQGSLTDTQYF. In nucleotides, the CDR3 is TGCGCCAGCAGCCGCGGACAGGGGAGCCTCACAGATACGCAGTATTTT.

The V call is TRBV7-3, the J call TRBJ2-1; D perhaps matches TRBD2 (6 bases). This CDR3 region has 14 residues. V was trimmed by 5 bases and J by 4 bases, leaving 12 bases between them. From germline, CDR1 is SGHTA and CDR2 FQGTGA. The CDR3 DNA is TGTGCCAGCAGCACCGGGACTTCTTACAATGAGCAGTTCTTC. This gives the protein CASSTGTSYNEQFF.

Concerning this clone itself: An end of the junction differs from the germline gene, which may be a read error. J is TRBJ1-1 and V is TRBV30, with a tentative D call TRBD1 (5 bases). This CDR3 region has 11 residues. Germline V CDR1 and CDR2: GTSNPN, SVGIG (reference sequence). CDR3 amino acids: CAGRGFTGAFF. In DNA, the CDR3 is TGTGCCGGACGGGGGTTCACTGGAGCTTTCTTT.

The DNA of the CDR3 is TGTGCCAGCAGCCAAGACAGGGCAAGAACTAATGAAAAACTGTTTTTT. As protein: CASSQDRARTNEKLFF. The chain joins TRBV4-2 to TRBJ1-4; maybe TRBD1 (5 bases). The CDR3 runs 16 residues. V gave up 0 bases and J gave up 1 base, with 9 bases separating them. The germline gives CDR1 LGHNA, CDR2 YNFKEQ.

The chain is built from TRBV10-3 and TRBJ2-7; 13 bases are shared with TRBD2. Germline assignment: CDR1 ENHRY and CDR2 SYGVKD. V lost 5 bases to trimming and J lost 2 bases; unmatched junction nucleotides: 3. The length of the CDR3 is 15 residues. The CDR3 sequence: CAISFTSGRAYEQYF. In DNA, the CDR3 is TGTGCCATCAGTTTTACTAGCGGGAGGGCCTACGAGCAGTACTTC.

This rearrangement joins TRBV6-1 to TRBJ1-5; D is unresolved. V was pared by 1 base and J by 4 bases, with 14 bases between. The CDR3 is made up of 16 amino acids. Germline V gene lookup returns CDR1 MNHNS and CDR2 SASEGT. The CDR3, as DNA: TGTGCCAGCAGTGAAGATCTGGCAGGAGGTAATCAGCCCCAGCATTTT. As protein: CASSEDLAGGNQPQHF.

The chain employs TRBV5-1 and TRBJ2-1, with TRBD1 matching 8 bases. There are 14 residues in the CDR3. Germline assignment: CDR1 SGHRS and CDR2 YFSETQ. The V gene end was trimmed by 0 bases and the J gene end by 7 bases; junction bases not matched to a gene: 3. The CDR3 protein is CASSLEDRVNEQFF. The CDR3 nucleotides are TGCGCCAGCAGCTTGGAGGACAGGGTGAATGAGCAGTTCTTC.

The chain couples TRBV11-2 to TRBJ2-5; 8 bases map to TRBD2. CDR1 and CDR2 (germline): SGHAT, FQNNGV. The ends lost 1 base at V and 7 bases at J; junction bases unmatched: 11. The CDR3 has 16 amino acids. This chain's CDR3 is CASSLVGREVLATQYF. The CDR3 DNA reads as TGTGCCAGCAGCTTAGTGGGGCGGGAGGTATTGGCGACCCAGTACTTC. Based on the CDR3 plus reference TRBV11-2 and TRBJ2-5, the full variable domain is EAGVAQSPRYKIIEKRQSVAFWCNPISGHATLYWYQQILGQGPKLLIQFQNNGVVDDSQLPKDRFSAERLKGVDSTLKIQPAKLEDSAVYLCASSLVGREVLATQYFGPGTRLLVL.

V and J are TRBV6-4 and TRBJ1-2; TRBD1 agrees at 7 bases. The trim removed 2 bases at V and 4 bases at J, leaving 10 bases unmatched. This CDR3 comprises 16 residues. The germline CDR1 and CDR2 sequences are MRHNA and SNTAGT. This CDR3 is CASSDVWARDSYGYTF. CDR3 in DNA: TGTGCCAGCAGTGACGTTTGGGCCCGGGACAGCTATGGCTACACCTTC.

V and J are TRBV7-9 and TRBJ2-1; 10 nucleotides line up with TRBD2. The CDR3 runs 14 residues. J was trimmed by 5 bases and V by 6 bases; bases with no gene match: 4. The V gene's germline CDR1 is SEHNR and CDR2 FQNEAQ (reference sequence). This chain's CDR3 is CASRWTSGDNEQFF. The CDR3 DNA reads TGTGCCAGCAGATGGACTAGCGGAGACAATGAGCAGTTCTTC.

V gene TRBV28 combines with J gene TRBJ1-1; D is uncertain. Trimming stripped 6 bases from V and 2 bases from J, with 10 bases between. Germline V CDR1 and CDR2: MDHEN, SYDVKM. There are 13 residues in the CDR3. This CDR3 is CASRPPYNTEAFF. The CDR3 DNA reads as TGTGCCAGCAGACCGCCGTACAACACTGAAGCTTTCTTT. The whole variable domain, remainder taken from reference TRBV28 and TRBJ1-1, is DVKVTQSSRYLVKRTGEKVFLECVQDMDHENMFWYRQDPGLGLRLIYFSYDVKMKEKGDIPEGYSVSREKKERFSLILESASTNQTSMYLCASRPPYNTEAFFGQGTRLTVV.

J is TRBJ2-7 and V is TRBV6-1; 7 bases line up with TRBD1. The length of the CDR3 is 15 residues. V was clipped by 7 bases and J by 2 bases; unmatched bases: 11. CDR1 is MNHNS and CDR2 is SASEGT in the germline V gene. CDR3 bases: TGTGCCAGCATTATCTCCGGGACAGCTCCCTACGAGCAGTACTTC. Protein sequence: CASIISGTAPYEQYF.

This clone came up a few times. V usage is TRBV19 and J usage is TRBJ1-4; D gene uncertain. The CDR3 has 14 amino acids. Trimming removed 3 bases from V and 1 base from J, with 6 bases in between. In germline, CDR1 is LNHDA, CDR2 SQIVND (reference sequence). The CDR3, as DNA: TGTGCCAGTAGTATCAGTGTAACTAATGAAAAACTGTTTTTT. Translating gives CASSISVTNEKLFF.

This clone has ten or more counts. The rearrangement joins TRBV7-3 to TRBJ1-1; no reliable D call. This CDR3 comprises 14 residues. V was cut by 1 base and J by 3 bases, with 9 bases left in between. Germline lookup yields CDR1 SGHTA and CDR2 FQGTGA. Written as DNA, the CDR3 is TGTGCCAGCAGCTTAATAGCCGGTGACACTGAAGCTTTCTTT. This gives the protein CASSLIAGDTEAFF.

The chain links TRBV5-8 to TRBJ2-1; 7 positions match TRBD2. This CDR3 is built from 18 residues. Trimming at V came to 5 bases and at J to 5 bases, leaving 19 bases not matched to a gene. CDR1 and CDR2 (germline): SGHTS, YDEGEE. The CDR3 loop reads CASRERGRELRLNNEQFF. In DNA, the CDR3 is TGTGCCAGCAGGGAACGGGGGAGGGAATTACGGCTGAACAATGAGCAGTTCTTC.

A note on this clone: Other DNA sequences in the sample encode the same CDR3. V usage is TRBV18 and J usage is TRBJ2-2; D is undetermined. Per the germline V gene, CDR1 is KGHSH and CDR2 is LQKENI. Trimming pared 3 bases from V and 0 bases from J, leaving 5 bases between. The CDR3 covers 14 residues. The CDR3 DNA sequence: TGTGCCAGCTCACCGGCTGCGAACACCGGGGAGCTGTTTTTT. Encoded protein: CASSPAANTGELFF.

This clone was recorded once. V usage is TRBV5-1 and J usage is TRBJ2-1; D uncertain. Germline lookup yields CDR1 SGHRS and CDR2 YFSETQ. The ends were cut back, 2 bases at V and 6 bases at J, with 9 bases in the middle. This CDR3 is built from 13 residues. Here the CDR3 reads CASSLLIRNEQFF. The CDR3 DNA reads TGCGCCAGCAGCTTACTAATCCGCAATGAGCAGTTCTTC.

The V and J genes are TRBV20-1 and TRBJ1-2; D unresolved. V was clipped by 0 bases and J by 8 bases, with 7 bases between them. This CDR3 has 11 residues. In germline, CDR1 is DFQATT, CDR2 SNEGSKA (reference sequence). The chain's CDR3 is CSARDREGYTF. The CDR3 bases are TGCAGTGCTAGAGATAGGGAGGGCTACACCTTC.

DNA of the CDR3: TGTGCCAGCCGATGGGGGTCGGAGACCCAGTACTTC. Translation: CASRWGSETQYF. The genes are TRBV25-1 and TRBJ2-5; either TRBD1 or TRBD2 may supply D (5 bases each). Trimming shortened V by 8 bases and J by 5 bases, and 12 bases separated the two germline ends. The CDR3 has 12 amino acids. Per germline, CDR1 MGHDK and CDR2 SYGVNS. The whole variable domain, remainder taken from reference TRBV25-1 and TRBJ2-5, is EADIYQTPRYLVIGTGKKITLECSQTMGHDKMYWYQQDPGMELHLIHYSYGVNSTEKGDLSSESTVSRIRTEHFPLTLESARPSHTSQYLCASRWGSETQYFGPGTRLLVL.

The V call is TRBV20-1, the J call TRBJ2-1; D is perhaps TRBD2 (7 bases). V lost 6 bases to trimming and J lost 10 bases, with 13 bases between them. Germline-derived CDR1 and CDR2 are DFQATT and SNEGSKA (reference sequence). The length of the CDR3 is 11 residues. The DNA for the CDR3 is TGCAGTGCGGGGGGGCCAAGGGAGCAGTTCTTC. Its translation is CSAGGPREQFF.

The chain combines TRBV6-1 with TRBJ1-1; D is uncertain. Per germline, CDR1 MNHNS and CDR2 SASEGT. CDR3 length: 15 residues. With 7 bases removed from V and 1 base from J, the gap between germline ends came to 16 bases. Here the CDR3 reads CASKPRYPRNTEAFF. The DNA of the CDR3 is TGTGCCAGCAAACCGAGGTACCCCAGGAACACTGAAGCTTTCTTT.

The chain couples TRBV7-3 to TRBJ2-2; D is perhaps TRBD2 (6 bases). The CDR3 sequence is 13 residues long. In germline, CDR1 is SGHTA, CDR2 FQGTGA. The ends were cut back, 10 bases at V and 2 bases at J, with 11 bases in the middle. Here the CDR3 DNA reads TGTGCCACCCGGGACTTAAACACCGGGGAGCTGTTTTTT. It yields the protein CATRDLNTGELFF.

This clone was seen many times. V is TRBV9 and J is TRBJ1-1, with 8 bases aligning to TRBD1. With V trimmed by 7 bases and J by 6 bases, 17 bases remained unmatched. Germline CDR1 SGDLS, CDR2 YYNGEE. This CDR3 contains 16 residues. The CDR3 sequence: CASSPGGNRGVAEAFF. As DNA, the CDR3 is TGTGCCAGCTCCCCAGGGGGCAACCGGGGAGTAGCTGAAGCTTTCTTT.